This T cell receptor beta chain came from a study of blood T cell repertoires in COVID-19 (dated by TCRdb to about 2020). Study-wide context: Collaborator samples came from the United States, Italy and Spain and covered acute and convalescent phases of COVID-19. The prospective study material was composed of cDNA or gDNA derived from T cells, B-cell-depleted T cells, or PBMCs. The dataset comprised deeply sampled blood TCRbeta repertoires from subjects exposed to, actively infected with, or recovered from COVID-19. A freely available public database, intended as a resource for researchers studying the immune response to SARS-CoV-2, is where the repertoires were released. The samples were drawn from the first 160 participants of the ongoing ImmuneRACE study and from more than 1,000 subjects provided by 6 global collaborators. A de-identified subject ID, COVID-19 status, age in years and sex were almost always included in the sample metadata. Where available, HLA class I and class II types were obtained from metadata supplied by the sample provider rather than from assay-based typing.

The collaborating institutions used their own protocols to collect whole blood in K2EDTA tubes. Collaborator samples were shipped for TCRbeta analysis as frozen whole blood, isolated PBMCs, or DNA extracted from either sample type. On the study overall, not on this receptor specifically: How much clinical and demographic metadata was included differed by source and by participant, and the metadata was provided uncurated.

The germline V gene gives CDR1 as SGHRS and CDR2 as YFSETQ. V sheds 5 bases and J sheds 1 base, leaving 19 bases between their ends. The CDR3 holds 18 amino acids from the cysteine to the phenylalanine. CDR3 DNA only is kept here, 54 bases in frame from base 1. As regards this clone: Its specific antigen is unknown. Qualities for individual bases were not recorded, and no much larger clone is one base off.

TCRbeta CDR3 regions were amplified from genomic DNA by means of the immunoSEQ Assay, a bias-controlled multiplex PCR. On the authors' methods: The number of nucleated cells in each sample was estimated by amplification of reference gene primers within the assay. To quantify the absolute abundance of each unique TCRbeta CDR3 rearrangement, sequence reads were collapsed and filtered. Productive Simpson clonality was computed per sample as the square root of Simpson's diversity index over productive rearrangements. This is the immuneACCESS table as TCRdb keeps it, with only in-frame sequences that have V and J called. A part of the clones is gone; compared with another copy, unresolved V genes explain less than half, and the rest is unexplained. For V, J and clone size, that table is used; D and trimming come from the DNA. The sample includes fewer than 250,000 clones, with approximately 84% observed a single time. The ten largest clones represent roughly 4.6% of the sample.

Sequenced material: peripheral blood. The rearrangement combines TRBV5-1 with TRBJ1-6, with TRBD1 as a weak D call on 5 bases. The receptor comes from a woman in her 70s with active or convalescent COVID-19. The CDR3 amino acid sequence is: CASRKQVGKSSYNSPLHF. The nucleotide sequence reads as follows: TGCGCCAGCAGAAAACAGGTTGGTAAGAGTTCCTATAATTCACCCCTCCACTTT.